This entry is about one T cell receptor beta chain. All enrollees were roughly 18 to 95 years old and from under 25 US areas. Cohorts were based on clinical histories the participants reported. The entry originates in a study of blood T cell repertoires in COVID-19. Study details: The samples span acute and convalescent COVID-19 from the United States, Italy and Spain.

Sequencing used immunoSEQ multiplex PCR; TCRdb keeps in-frame clones, though not all of them. The data contain about 210,000 clones, more than 75% of them singletons. There are 13 residues in the CDR3. The V gene lost 0 bases and the J gene lost 9 bases, with 11 bases spanning the gap. Germline CDR1 reads LGHDT; CDR2 reads YNNKEL (reference sequence). The gene calls are TRBV3-1 (or the pseudogene TRBV3-2) and TRBJ1-1; possibly TRBD1 for D (6 bases). The sample consisted of PBMCs or T cells enriched from blood (not recorded which). This receptor was identified in a man aged 25 to 40 in a cohort exposed to, infected with or recovered from COVID-19 (not recorded which). CDR3 bases: TGTGCCAGCAGCCAAGATCCCACAGGGAAAGCTTTCTTT. Translated, it gives CASSQDPTGKAFF.